This T cell receptor (beta chain) was sequenced during a study of blood T cell repertoires in COVID-19. About the study: Material from acute and convalescent COVID-19 was sourced from the United States, Italy and Spain.

In the source study's methods: Estimation of nucleated cell counts relied on the amplification of reference gene primers. TCRdb keeps only in-frame clones here, not all; method: immunoSEQ multiplex PCR. That table furnishes V, J and clone size, whereas the DNA furnished D and trimming. The sample lists tens of thousands of clones, about nine tenths occurring once. The clonotype comes from a middle-aged man with acute or convalescent COVID-19. The sequenced sample was peripheral blood.

For the CDR3, the DNA is TGTGCCAGCAGCCAAAGGCGGGAGGGCCCAAGAGGGGAGCAGTACTTC. Its protein product is CASSQRREGPRGEQYF. The rearrangement joins TRBV4-2 to TRBJ2-7; 9 positions agree with TRBD2. V lost 2 bases, J lost 7 bases, and 12 bases stayed unmatched. Germline-derived CDR1 and CDR2 are LGHNA and YNFKEQ. This CDR3 spans 16 amino acids.